The 30 T cell receptor beta chains reported below all come from one sample, sequenced in a study of tissue T cells after allogeneic stem cell transplantation. Here immunoSEQ multiplex PCR was the method, and the copy in TCRdb shows in-frame clones only, minus some. The data hold 690 or so clones, with 65% to 80% observed a single time. The sequencing input was gut tissue. Receptors were obtained from a female BALB/c mouse in good health. The strain's MHC: H2-d.

A word on this clone: The germline and genes are mouse ones. The CDR3 end lies 1 residue beyond the end of the read and is filled in from the germline J gene. V usage is TRBV19 and J usage is TRBJ2-4; D uncertain. The V gene's germline CDR1 is FNHDT and CDR2 SITEND (reference sequence). The CDR3 sequence is 14 residues long. The V end was cut by 2 bases, the J end by 0 bases, with 7 bases between. CDR3 sequence reads: CASSIDGSQNTLYF. CDR3 DNA (partial): TGTGCCAGCAGTATCGACGGTAGTCAAAACACCTTGTAC.

As regards this clone: Germline and genes here are mouse. With the read ending 1 residue before the CDR3 end, the germline J gene is used to fill in that end. This chain uses TRBV20 with TRBJ2-3; 11 bases map to TRBD2. The CDR3 length is 16 residues. With V trimmed by 1 base and J by 0 bases, 3 bases remained unmatched. Per the germline V gene, CDR1 is GFQATS and CDR2 is STVNSAI. Incomplete CDR3 DNA: TGTGGTGCTAGGGGACTGGGGGGGACTAGTGCAGAAACGCTGTAT. It encodes CGARGLGGTSAETLY. The whole CDR3 sequence reads CGARGLGGTSAETLYF.

In the case of this clone: Gene names are mouse gene names. The read ends 1 residue early relative to the CDR3; the germline J gene fills the gap. The rearrangement joins TRBV4 to TRBJ1-2; TRBD1 aligns across 7 bases. The V and J ends lost 3 bases and 0 bases, in that order; junction bases with no gene match: 1. The CDR3 length is 14 residues. CDR1 is LGHDT and CDR2 is YNNKQL in the germline V gene (reference sequence). The CDR3 sequence: CASSYRGANSDYTF. The DNA read from the CDR3 is TGTGCCAGCAGCTACAGGGGGGCAAACTCCGACTACACC.

With respect to this clone: The genes and germline here are from mouse. The read comes to an end 1 residue before the CDR3 does, leaving the germline J gene to fill in the end. The chain joins TRBV19 to TRBJ2-3; TRBD2 matches at 11 bases. The CDR3 runs to 15 residues. Germline loops: CDR1 FNHDT, CDR2 SITEND (reference sequence). Trimming cost V 3 bases and J 2 bases; bases outside gene matches: 2. The CDR3 DNA, read in part, is TGTGCCAGCAGTAAGGACTGGGGGGTTGCAGAAACGCTGTAT. It encodes CASSKDWGVAETLY. The whole CDR3 is CASSKDWGVAETLYF.

Only a few counts were recorded for this clone. Mouse gene names and germline throughout. The missing CDR3 end, 1 residue past where the read stops, is filled in from the germline J gene. The V call is TRBV13-3, the J call TRBJ1-5, with 7 positions matching TRBD1. Trimming cost V 4 bases and J 2 bases; bases outside gene matches: 3. Germline assignment: CDR1 NNHDY and CDR2 SYVADS. The CDR3 extends over 14 amino acids. The CDR3 bases that were read are TGTGCCAGCAGTCCGGGACAGTACAACCAGGCTCCGCTT. Translating gives CASSPGQYNQAPL. The full-length CDR3 reads as CASSPGQYNQAPLF. The whole variable domain, remainder taken from reference TRBV13-3 and TRBJ1-5, is EAAVTQSPRSKVAVTGGKVTLSCHQTNNHDYMYWYRQDTGHGLRLIHYSYVADSTEKGDIPDGYKASRPSQENFSLILELASLSQTAVYFCASSPGQYNQAPLFGEGTRLSVL.

About this clone itself: The gene names here belong to mouse. With the read ending 1 residue before the CDR3 end, the germline J gene is used to fill in that end. This chain connects TRBV3 to TRBJ2-5, with D maybe TRBD2 (5 bases). With 0 bases removed from V and 3 bases from J, the gap between germline ends came to 10 bases. This CDR3 is built from 15 residues. Looked up from germline, CDR1 is SNHLY and CDR2 is FYNGKV (reference sequence). The CDR3: CASSLALPGQDTQYF. The sequenced part of the CDR3 DNA is TGTGCCAGCAGCTTAGCGCTACCTGGGCAAGACACCCAGTAC.

About this clone: Gene names are mouse gene names. The CDR3 loop is CASSLGQYEQYF. CDR3 DNA (partial): TGTGCAAGCAGCTTAGGACAATATGAACAGTAC. The V call is TRBV16, the J call TRBJ2-7, with unresolved D. From the germline J gene comes the end of the CDR3, since the read stops 1 residue before it. The CDR3 is 12 amino acids. CDR1 and CDR2 from the germline V gene are SGHSA and FRNQAP. V was shortened by 1 base and J by 4 bases, with 5 bases between the two germline ends.

As for this clone: Mouse names are used for the genes. The CDR3 end is not reached by the read, which stops 1 residue before it; the germline J gene fills it in. The genes are TRBV13-1 and TRBJ2-7, with a tentative D call TRBD1 (6 bases). CDR3 size: 14 residues. V gave up 0 bases and J gave up 2 bases, with 9 bases separating them. Germline V gives CDR1 NSHNY, CDR2 SYGAGN. The sequenced part of the CDR3 DNA is TGTGCCAGCAGTGATGGAGGACAGACCTATGAACAGTAC. Its protein is CASSDGGQTYEQY. The complete CDR3 protein is CASSDGGQTYEQYF.

A remark on this clone: Here the gene names and germline are mouse. The read stops 1 residue short of the end of the CDR3; the missing end is completed from the germline J gene. The J gene is TRBJ1-4, the V gene TRBV5; 8 bases map to TRBD1. The CDR3 is 15 amino acids. Germline CDR1 and CDR2: LGHNA and YNLKQL (reference sequence). The J segment lost 3 bases and the V segment lost 3 bases, leaving 3 bases of the junction unmatched. CDR3 DNA (partial): TGTGCCAGCAGCCACAGACAGGGGACCAACGAAAGATTATTT. Its protein product is CASSHRQGTNERLF. The full CDR3 reads CASSHRQGTNERLFF.

This clone appeared a few times. The gene symbols are mouse symbols. Sequencing ends 1 residue short of the CDR3 end; the germline J gene provides the rest. The rearrangement uses TRBV13-2 and TRBJ2-1; 7 bases line up with TRBD2. The CDR3 runs 15 residues. CDR1 NNHNN and CDR2 SYGAGS come from the germline V gene (reference sequence). The V and J ends lost 0 bases and 3 bases, in that order; junction bases with no gene match: 3. The CDR3 bases that were read are TGTGCCAGCGGTGATGTCTGGGGGTCCTATGCTGAGCAGTTC. Translated, it gives CASGDVWGSYAEQF. The CDR3 in its entirety is CASGDVWGSYAEQFF.

On this clone: Mouse gene names apply. The CDR3 end lies 1 residue beyond the end of the read and is filled in from the germline J gene. The V call is TRBV13-2, the J call TRBJ2-4; possibly TRBD1 for D (5 bases). CDR3 length: 11 amino acids. Germline-derived CDR1 and CDR2 are NNHNN and SYGAGS (reference sequence). The germline V and J ends were trimmed by 5 bases and 4 bases, with 5 bases remaining between them. This CDR3 is CASGGENTLYF. Incomplete CDR3 DNA: TGTGCCAGCGGAGGGGAAAACACCTTGTAC.

In the case of this clone: The germline and genes are mouse ones. The read comes to an end 1 residue before the CDR3 does, leaving the germline J gene to fill in the end. This chain uses TRBV17 with TRBJ2-5, with 12 bases lining up with TRBD2. With V trimmed by 1 base and J by 6 bases, 2 bases remained unmatched. The CDR3 extends over 15 amino acids. Per germline, CDR1 MNHDT and CDR2 YYDKIL. CDR3 DNA (partial): TGTGCTAGCAGTAGAGGACTGGGGGGGCTGGACACCCAGTAC. This translates into CASSRGLGGLDTQY. In full, the CDR3 is CASSRGLGGLDTQYF.

Concerning this clone: Mouse gene names and germline throughout. The sequence runs out 1 residue before the end of the CDR3; the remainder is reconstructed from the germline J gene. The rearrangement links TRBV1 to TRBJ1-1; 7 positions agree with TRBD1. Trimming removed 3 bases from V and 0 bases from J; junction bases left unmatched: 1. The germline gives CDR1 NSQYPW, CDR2 LRSPGD (reference sequence). This CDR3 has 14 residues. The sequenced part of the CDR3 DNA is TGCACCTGCAGTGCGGACAGGACAAACACAGAAGTCTTC. It translates to CTCSADRTNTEVF. In full, the CDR3 reads CTCSADRTNTEVFF. Full variable domain (outside the CDR3, taken from reference TRBV1 and TRBJ1-1): VTLLEQNPRWRLVPRGQAVNLRCILKNSQYPWMSWYQQDLQKQLQWLFTLRSPGDKEVKSLPGADYLATRVTDTELRLQVANMSQGRTLYCTCSADRTNTEVFFGKGTRLTVV.

This clone was picked up a small number of times. Gene labels here are mouse ones. Read sequence stops 1 residue before the CDR3 end, and the germline J gene provides the missing end. J is TRBJ2-7 and V is TRBV13-2; 7 bases are shared with TRBD2. Germline trimming cut 2 bases from V and 4 bases from J; bases unmatched to any gene: 3. The length of the CDR3 is 13 residues. Germline CDR1 is NNHNN and CDR2 is SYGAGS (reference sequence). CDR3 region: CASGETGSYEQYF. The sequenced part of the CDR3 DNA is TGTGCCAGCGGTGAGACTGGGAGTTATGAACAGTAC.

With respect to this clone: Germline and genes here are mouse. Partial CDR3 DNA: TGTGCCAGCAGTGTGGGACACCAAGACACCCAGTAC. Protein: CASSVGHQDTQY. The whole CDR3 protein reads CASSVGHQDTQYF. This chain connects TRBV13-1 to TRBJ2-5, with D perhaps assigned TRBD1 or TRBD2 (5 bases each). Read sequence stops 1 residue before the CDR3 end, and the germline J gene provides the missing end. This CDR3 is 13 amino acids long. Trimming stripped 3 bases from V and 1 base from J, with 6 bases between. Germline assignment: CDR1 NSHNY and CDR2 SYGAGN.

To note about this clone: The listed genes are named as in mouse. The read finishes 1 residue shy of the CDR3 end, and the germline J gene is used to complete it. The gene calls are TRBV13-2 and TRBJ2-2; 9 bases match TRBD2. There are 16 residues in the CDR3. J was trimmed by 4 bases and V by 0 bases; bases with no gene match: 4. CDR1 is NNHNN and CDR2 is SYGAGS in the germline V gene (reference sequence). The CDR3 loop reads CASGDGWGGVTGQLYF. The covered CDR3 bases are TGTGCCAGCGGTGATGGCTGGGGGGGGGTCACCGGGCAGCTCTAC.

Of note for this clone: The genes and germline here are from mouse. The sequence runs out 1 residue before the end of the CDR3; the remainder is reconstructed from the germline J gene. The genes are TRBV5 and TRBJ2-4; D is ambiguous. Germline V lookup: CDR1 LGHNA, CDR2 YNLKQL (reference sequence). V lost 0 bases, J lost 0 bases, and 7 bases lay in between. The CDR3 has 15 residues. The CDR3 bases that were read are TGTGCCAGCAGCCAAGATGAAGTTAGTCAAAACACCTTGTAC. It yields the protein CASSQDEVSQNTLY. The entire CDR3 protein reads CASSQDEVSQNTLYF.

The table lists this clone with a few counts. All gene names here are mouse names. The sequenced fragment ends 1 residue before the CDR3 boundary, so the rest is inferred from the germline J gene. This chain uses TRBV4 with TRBJ2-7; 10 nucleotides agree with TRBD2. The germline V gene encodes CDR1 LGHDT and CDR2 YNNKQL (reference sequence). V trimming: 5 bases; J trimming: 4 bases; junction bases outside the gene matches: 2. CDR3 length: 13 residues. Partial CDR3 DNA: TGTGCCAGCAGCCGGACTGGGGGTTATGAACAGTAC. Amino acids: CASSRTGGYEQY. The whole CDR3 protein is CASSRTGGYEQYF.

Details on this clone: The gene names here belong to mouse. The DNA ends 1 residue before the CDR3 does, and the rest of the CDR3 is filled in from the germline J gene. The genes are TRBV5 and TRBJ1-3; 8 bases map to TRBD1. The CDR3 totals 15 residues. Germline trimming cut 2 bases from V and 0 bases from J; bases unmatched to any gene: 0. Germline CDR1 LGHNA, CDR2 YNLKQL (reference sequence). The covered CDR3 bases are TGTGCCAGCAGCCAAACAGGGGGTTCTGGAAATACGCTCTAT. Protein product: CASSQTGGSGNTLY. The whole CDR3 reads CASSQTGGSGNTLYF.

For this clone: Here the gene names and germline are mouse. The missing CDR3 end, 1 residue past where the read stops, is filled in from the germline J gene. This rearrangement joins TRBV4 to TRBJ2-4, with D possibly being TRBD2 (6 bases). Per the germline V gene, CDR1 is LGHDT and CDR2 is YNNKQL (reference sequence). This CDR3 is built from 13 residues. Trimming cost V 5 bases and J 2 bases, with 8 bases left between them. CDR3: CASSRLVQNTLYF. The CDR3 DNA, read in part, is TGTGCCAGCAGCCGACTGGTTCAAAACACCTTGTAC.

To note about this clone: Gene labels here are mouse ones. The covered CDR3 bases are TGTGCCAGCAGTAAGGGCTGGGGGGTTGCAGAAACGCTGTAT. Protein product: CASSKGWGVAETLY. The entire CDR3 reads CASSKGWGVAETLYF. The J gene is TRBJ2-3, the V gene TRBV19, with 8 bases lining up with TRBD2. Read data end 1 residue before the CDR3 end; the end is taken from the germline J gene. The CDR3 loop spans 15 amino acids. CDR1 FNHDT and CDR2 SITEND come from the germline V gene (reference sequence). V shed 3 bases, J shed 2 bases, and the junction held 5 bases outside the gene matches.

Of note for this clone: Gene names and germline refer to mouse. Read coverage stops 1 residue before the CDR3 terminus; the germline J gene supplies the remainder. The gene calls are TRBV4 and TRBJ1-1; 11 bases fit TRBD1. Trimming at V came to 6 bases and at J to 10 bases, leaving 4 bases not matched to a gene. This CDR3 is 12 amino acids long. CDR1 and CDR2 (germline): LGHDT, YNNKQL (reference sequence). Incomplete CDR3 DNA: TGTGCCAGCAGGCGGGACAGGGGGAGAGTCTTC. Translation gives CASRRDRGRVF. The whole CDR3 is CASRRDRGRVFF. Complete variable domain (other parts from reference TRBV4 and TRBJ1-1): ETAVFQTPNYHVTQVGNEVSFNCKQTLGHDTMYWYKQDSKKLLKIMFSYNNKQLIVNETVPRRFSPQSSDKAHLNLRIKSVEPEDSAVYLCASRRDRGRVFFGKGTRLTVV.

This clone was counted once. The germline and genes are mouse ones. The read finishes 1 residue shy of the CDR3 end, and the germline J gene is used to complete it. J is TRBJ2-5 and V is TRBV13-3; 13 nucleotides match TRBD2. This CDR3 spans 16 amino acids. Losses at the gene ends were 1 base for V and 7 bases for J; bases not matched to a gene: 6. Germline CDR1 reads NNHDY; CDR2 reads SYVADS. The CDR3 DNA, read in part, is TGTGCCAGCAGTGATTCGGACTGGGGGGGCGCGAACACCCAGTAC. Protein sequence: CASSDSDWGGANTQY. The whole CDR3 reads CASSDSDWGGANTQYF.

On this clone itself: Gene names and germline match the mouse. The CDR3 end is not reached by the read, which stops 1 residue before it; the germline J gene fills it in. The rearrangement joins TRBV13-2 to TRBJ1-3; D gene uncertain. Germline loops: CDR1 NNHNN, CDR2 SYGAGS (reference sequence). The CDR3 covers 14 residues. V lost 3 bases and J lost 0, with 7 bases in between. The CDR3 here is CASGGQTSGNTLYF. CDR3 DNA, as far as it was read: TGTGCCAGCGGTGGACAAACTTCTGGAAATACGCTCTAT.

Details on this clone: Mouse gene names and germline throughout. The read ends 1 residue shy of where the CDR3 ends; the end is completed using the germline J gene. The chain employs TRBV4 and TRBJ1-4; D gene unclear. Germline lookup yields CDR1 LGHDT and CDR2 YNNKQL (reference sequence). V was pared by 5 bases and J by 0 bases, with 10 bases between. There are 15 residues in the CDR3. The CDR3 loop reads CASSIRQFSNERLFF. The covered CDR3 bases are TGTGCCAGCAGCATCCGACAATTTTCCAACGAAAGATTATTT.

This clone was detected a few times. Gene names follow the mouse nomenclature. The read ends 1 residue shy of where the CDR3 ends; the end is completed using the germline J gene. The gene calls are TRBV29 and TRBJ1-2; perhaps TRBD1 as D (5 bases). Trimming pared 1 base from V and 0 bases from J, leaving 6 bases between. CDR3 size: 14 residues. Germline V gene lookup returns CDR1 MSHET and CDR2 SYDVDS. Incomplete CDR3 DNA: TGTGCTAGCAGTTTATGGGGGGCAAACTCCGACTACACC. It yields the protein CASSLWGANSDYT. The full CDR3 is CASSLWGANSDYTF.

This clone has a handful of counts. Genes and germline come from the mouse. The read gets to within 1 residue of the CDR3 end, and the germline J gene fills in the rest. The gene calls are TRBV12-2 and TRBJ2-7; weak D call: TRBD1 (6 bases). Trimming pared 0 bases from V and 3 bases from J, leaving 8 bases between. This CDR3 has 13 amino acids. Germline V CDR1 and CDR2: SGHLS, HYDKME. The CDR3 is CASSLGQIYEQYF. The DNA read from the CDR3 is TGTGCCAGCTCTCTCGGACAGATCTATGAACAGTAC.

Concerning this clone itself: Germline and genes here are mouse. The read terminates 1 residue before the CDR3 end, so the remaining end is supplied by the germline J gene. This chain connects TRBV19 to TRBJ2-7; TRBD1 agrees at 8 bases. Germline-derived CDR1 and CDR2 are FNHDT and SITEND (reference sequence). Trimming at V came to 6 bases and at J to 6 bases, leaving 2 bases not matched to a gene. This CDR3 spans 11 amino acids. CDR3 DNA, as far as it was read: TGTGCCAGCACGGACAGGGTTGAACAGTAC. Translating it yields CASTDRVEQY. The entire CDR3 reads CASTDRVEQYF.

Only one count was recorded for this clone. Genes and germline are mouse. The CDR3 end lies 1 residue beyond the end of the read and is filled in from the germline J gene. The genes are TRBV31 and TRBJ2-5; a possible D gene is TRBD2 (7 bases). V was pared by 0 bases and J by 2 bases, with 9 bases between. From germline, CDR1 is GKSSPN and CDR2 SITVG. The CDR3 runs 14 residues. CDR3 bases read: TGTGCCTGGAGTCTAGGGGGGGTCCAAGACACCCAGTAC. It translates to CAWSLGGVQDTQY. The whole CDR3 sequence reads CAWSLGGVQDTQYF.

This clone was seen a handful of times. Here the gene names and germline are mouse. From the germline J gene comes the end of the CDR3, since the read stops 1 residue before it. The rearrangement links TRBV3 to TRBJ2-7, with TRBD1 matching 9 bases. Germline CDR1 is SNHLY and CDR2 is FYNGKV (reference sequence). V shed 1 base, J shed 4 bases, and the junction held 2 bases outside the gene matches. The CDR3 is 14 amino acids. The chain's CDR3 is CASSLVGQGYEQYF. The covered CDR3 bases are TGTGCCAGCAGCTTAGTGGGACAGGGATATGAACAGTAC.